This TCR beta chain was sequenced in a study of T cells in women clearing cervical HPV infection. Study at large: Cases' blood sampling followed lesion detection by median about 150 days (90 to 200).

immunoSEQ multiplex PCR used an average of 1200 ng genomic DNA. Sequencing was performed with immunoSEQ multiplex PCR; in TCRdb, only in-frame clones are kept and a portion is missing. The repertoire table contains around 12,000 clones. Whole-study results and caveats: Timing of associations relative to infection is unclear; T-cell subsets were not isolated.

The CDR3 consists of 15 residues. The V gene end was trimmed by 7 bases and the J gene end by 4 bases; junction bases not matched to a gene: 8. Germline V gene data show CDR1 as SNHLY and CDR2 as FYNNEI. For this clone: The antigen is undetermined. The CDR3 extends 3 residues past the end of the read, so its final part is completed from the germline J gene.

The V and J genes are TRBV2 and TRBJ2-1, with TRBD2 matching over 9 bases. Sample: blood buffy coat. This TCR was sampled from a woman aged 18 to 75 with a cervical HPV16 infection that either progressed to CIN3+ or cleared (not recorded which). The CDR3 loop reads CASTLTSGRYNEQFF. CDR3 bases read: TGTGCCAGCACCCTGACTAGCGGCAGATACAATGAG.